Presented here are 27 T cell receptor beta chains from one specimen sequenced in a study of T-cell memory formation after mild COVID-19. A single record per CDR3 protein comes from TCRdb applying MiXCR to the 5' RACE reads. The data hold 200,000 to 300,000 distinct CDR3 sequences, with around a tenth observed a single time. Material: PBMCs or a T cell subset sorted from them (not recorded which). The receptors were sampled from a man aged 18-30 years who had mild COVID-19 (a few samples of this study predate the infection). Cell type and time point are not known.

V gene TRBV7-2 combines with J gene TRBJ1-4; D gene ambiguous. Trimming took 5 bases from V and 13 from J, leaving 14 bases between them. The CDR3 loop spans 12 amino acids. Germline V CDR1 and CDR2: SGHTA, FQGNSA. The chain's CDR3 is CASSPSGSRLFF. The DNA for the CDR3 is TGTGCCAGCAGCCCCTCGGGGTCTCGACTGTTTTTT.

At least ten counts were recorded for this clonotype. The chain combines TRBV6-5 with TRBJ1-2; TRBD1 is a possible D gene (5 bases). The CDR3 is made up of 15 amino acids. Germline CDR1 MNHEY, CDR2 SVGAGI. V dropped 2 bases and J dropped 8 bases, with 18 bases sitting between them. The CDR3 region is CASSYAIQGGNGYTF. CDR3 nucleotides: TGTGCCAGCAGTTACGCCATTCAGGGAGGTAACGGCTACACCTTC.

This clonotype was observed a few times. V gene TRBV20-1 combines with J gene TRBJ2-1; 9 bases map to TRBD1. In germline, CDR1 is DFQATT, CDR2 SNEGSKA (reference sequence). The CDR3 consists of 14 residues. Unmatched junction bases numbered 10, after V lost 5 bases and J lost 8 bases. CDR3 in DNA: TGCAGTGCTCCCAGACAGGGGGTTAAAGATGAGCAGTTCTTC. Protein sequence: CSAPRQGVKDEQFF.

This clonotype was recorded many times. CDR3 DNA: TGCGCCAGCAGCCAGGGAGGAGGGGTCGAGGAGACCCAGTACTTC. This codes for CASSQGGGVEETQYF. The gene calls are TRBV4-3 and TRBJ2-5; possible D gene TRBD2, 6 bases. This CDR3 spans 15 amino acids. Between the trimmed V and J ends, which lost 3 bases and 5 bases, there was a span of 16 bases. Germline loops: CDR1 LGHNA, CDR2 YSLEER.

This clonotype has just a few counts. This sequence joins TRBV7-8 and TRBJ2-2, with D possibly being TRBD1 or TRBD2 (7 bases each). Per the germline V gene, CDR1 is SGHVS and CDR2 is FQNEAQ. This CDR3 is 15 amino acids long. The germline V and J ends were trimmed by 4 bases and 6 bases, with 15 bases remaining between them. The CDR3, as DNA: TGTGCCAGCAGCTCCAGGGGGGGGGCCCCCGGGGAGCTGTTTTTT. It specifies CASSSRGGAPGELFF.

Many counts were recorded for this clonotype. The J gene is TRBJ1-1, the V gene TRBV5-1; D is unclear. Between the trimmed V and J ends, which lost 2 bases and 5 bases, there was a span of 13 bases. The germline gives CDR1 SGHRS, CDR2 YFSETQ. The CDR3 runs to 14 residues. The CDR3 loop reads CASSLNGDWTEAFF. The CDR3 coding sequence is TGCGCCAGCAGCTTAAACGGGGATTGGACTGAAGCTTTCTTT.

This clonotype appeared many times. The gene calls are TRBV11-2 and TRBJ2-5; 7 nucleotides match TRBD1. CDR1 SGHAT and CDR2 FQNNGV come from the germline V gene. The junction had 6 bases not matched to a gene; V was cut back by 7 bases and J by 4 bases. This CDR3 has 13 amino acids. CDR3 DNA sequence: TGTGCCAGCACCATTAGACAGGGAGAGACCCAGTACTTC. This sequence encodes CASTIRQGETQYF.

This clonotype was counted a few times. V gene TRBV10-3 combines with J gene TRBJ1-1; D is unclear. The CDR3 is made up of 14 amino acids. Between the trimmed V and J ends, which lost 6 bases and 1 base, there was a span of 12 bases. The V gene's germline CDR1 is ENHRY and CDR2 SYGVKD. CDR3 bases: TGTGCCATCAGGGAGACACAGAGGAACACTGAAGCTTTCTTT. It encodes CAIRETQRNTEAFF.

Only a few counts were recorded for this clonotype. This likely comes from a read error, as the CDR3 has no conserved phenylalanine or tryptophan at its end. Because the CDR3's place on the DNA is in doubt, the DNA is left out and the CDR3 is given as listed by TCRdb. The rearrangement joins TRBV5-1 to TRBJ2-1; the table names TRBD1, a call not compared with the DNA. The CDR3 length is 11 residues, termini included. The germline V gene has CDR1 SGHRS and CDR2 YFSETQ. This chain's CDR3 is CASSPGPKSGP.

The sample holds a few counts of this clonotype. J is TRBJ2-4 and V is TRBV28; the D call may be TRBD1 or TRBD2 (5 bases each). The V end was cut by 4 bases, the J end by 8 bases, with 27 bases between. Germline V gene lookup returns CDR1 MDHEN and CDR2 SYDVKM. The CDR3 consists of 18 residues. The CDR3 bases are TGTGCCAGCAGTTCCAGCCTAGCCCCGGGGACCTTGTCCTACATTCAGTACTTC. Residues: CASSSSLAPGTLSYIQYF.

This clonotype was counted between two and nine times. The rearrangement uses TRBV7-6 and TRBJ2-5; D unresolved. Germline assignment: CDR1 SGHVS and CDR2 FNYEAQ. CDR3 length: 12 amino acids. V dropped 3 bases and J dropped 4 bases, with 6 bases sitting between them. The CDR3 region is CASSFRRETQYF. CDR3 DNA: TGTGCCAGCAGCTTCCGTAGAGAGACCCAGTACTTC.

At least ten counts were recorded for this clonotype. The chain joins TRBV7-2 to TRBJ1-3; no reliable D call. The germline V gene has CDR1 SGHTA and CDR2 FQGNSA. The CDR3 is made up of 15 amino acids. V gave up 5 bases and J gave up 0 bases, with 11 bases separating them. The CDR3, as DNA: TGTGCCAGCAGCCCCGGCCCCTTCTCTGGAAACACCATATATTTT. Translation gives CASSPGPFSGNTIYF.

This clonotype turned up a few times. The chain employs TRBV7-3 and TRBJ2-2; 10 bases align to TRBD2. The CDR3 sequence is 18 residues long. CDR1 is SGHTA, CDR2 FQGTGA, per germline. V shed 2 bases, J shed 1 base, and the junction held 7 bases outside the gene matches. The CDR3 reads CASSLYGRLAGNTGELFF. CDR3 coding DNA: TGTGCCAGCAGCTTATATGGAAGACTAGCGGGGAACACCGGGGAGCTGTTTTTT.

This chain connects TRBV6-6 to TRBJ1-6, with 7 bases identical to TRBD1. The germline V gene has CDR1 MNHNY and CDR2 SVGAGI (reference sequence). The ends lost 6 bases at V and 7 bases at J; junction bases unmatched: 9. The CDR3 is 15 amino acids. The CDR3 nucleotides read TGTGCCAGCAGCTACGGGGGGACAGAAAATTCACCCCTCCACTTT. This encodes CASSYGGTENSPLHF.

This clonotype was seen at least ten times. V usage is TRBV5-1 and J usage is TRBJ1-2, with 8 bases that match TRBD1. This CDR3 is built from 12 residues. The junction had 5 bases not matched to a gene; V was cut back by 3 bases and J by 10 bases. CDR1 is SGHRS, CDR2 YFSETQ, per germline. The CDR3 DNA follows: TGCGCCAGCAGCTGGGGGACAGGAGACTACACCTTC. As protein: CASSWGTGDYTF. Based on the CDR3 plus reference TRBV5-1 and TRBJ1-2, the full variable domain is KAGVTQTPRYLIKTRGQQVTLSCSPISGHRSVSWYQQTPGQGLQFLFEYFSETQRNKGNFPGRFSGRQFSNSRSEMNVSTLELGDSALYLCASSWGTGDYTFGSGTRLTVV.

This clonotype was recorded a few times. The chain combines TRBV5-1 with TRBJ1-1; D perhaps matches TRBD1 (5 bases). Germline V CDR1 and CDR2: SGHRS, YFSETQ. V was cut by 7 bases and J by 7 bases, with 17 bases left in between. There are 13 residues in the CDR3. The CDR3 region has the DNA TGCGCCAGCGGCGGTCGGGGGAGGGATGAAGCTTTCTTT. The encoded protein is CASGGRGRDEAFF. Full variable domain (missing parts from reference TRBV5-1 and TRBJ1-1): KAGVTQTPRYLIKTRGQQVTLSCSPISGHRSVSWYQQTPGQGLQFLFEYFSETQRNKGNFPGRFSGRQFSNSRSEMNVSTLELGDSALYLCASGGRGRDEAFFGQGTRLTVV.

This clonotype was observed a few times. The rearrangement links TRBV6-5 to TRBJ2-1; TRBD2 agrees at 11 bases. Per the germline V gene, CDR1 is MNHEY and CDR2 is SVGAGI. Trimming cost V 10 bases and J 0 bases; bases outside gene matches: 14. This CDR3 is 18 amino acids long. In DNA form, the CDR3 reads TGTGCCACCCAGGGGGTCACTAGCGGGGGTCGCTCCTACAATGAGCAGTTCTTC. Its translation is CATQGVTSGGRSYNEQFF.

The chain uses TRBV5-1 and TRBJ2-7, with a tentative D call TRBD1 (6 bases). The CDR3 covers 15 residues. In germline, CDR1 is SGHRS, CDR2 YFSETQ. V was clipped by 0 bases and J by 2 bases, with 12 bases between them. The CDR3 coding sequence is TGCGCCAGCAGCTTGGGGGACACGTTAGCCTACGAGCAGTACTTC. It yields the protein CASSLGDTLAYEQYF.

The gene calls are TRBV5-6 and TRBJ2-3; no clear D. Germline V CDR1 and CDR2: SGHDT, YYEEEE. V was clipped by 2 bases and J by 0 bases, with 10 bases between them. The CDR3 loop spans 15 amino acids. CDR3: CASSFKVASTDTQYF. The CDR3 region has the DNA TGTGCCAGCAGCTTCAAGGTGGCCAGCACAGATACGCAGTATTTT.

Only a few counts were recorded for this clonotype. The chain links TRBV7-2 to TRBJ2-1, with 11 nucleotides matching TRBD2. The CDR3 contains 17 residues. J lost 10 bases, V lost 5 bases, and 16 bases had no gene match. CDR1 SGHTA and CDR2 FQGNSA come from the germline V gene. The CDR3 sequence: CASSRLGGLAVGREQFF. CDR3 nucleotides: TGTGCCAGCAGCCGTTTGGGGGGACTAGCGGTGGGCAGAGAGCAGTTCTTC.

The chain uses TRBV7-2 and TRBJ2-3; D may correspond to TRBD1 or TRBD2 (6 bases each). The CDR3 sequence is 13 residues long. Germline CDR1 SGHTA, CDR2 FQGNSA. V lost 8 bases, J lost 10 bases, and 19 bases lay in between. The CDR3 sequence: CASSQGGNRAQYF. CDR3 coding DNA: TGTGCCAGCTCACAGGGCGGGAATCGTGCGCAGTATTTT.

The table lists this clonotype with many counts. J is TRBJ1-4 and V is TRBV6-4; D may be TRBD1 (5 bases). V shed 6 bases and J shed 7 bases, with 9 bases lying between them. The V gene's germline CDR1 is MRHNA and CDR2 SNTAGT. The CDR3 length is 12 residues. This chain's CDR3 is CASRWGFEKLFF. The CDR3 DNA sequence: TGTGCCAGCAGATGGGGGTTTGAAAAACTGTTTTTT.

A few counts support this clonotype. This chain connects TRBV7-9 to TRBJ2-1; D call uncertain. Trimming removed 5 bases at V and 6 bases at J, with 8 bases between. Germline V lookup: CDR1 SEHNR, CDR2 FQNEAQ (reference sequence). The CDR3 sequence is 12 residues long. Here the CDR3 reads CASSKTRNEQFF. The CDR3 nucleotides read TGTGCCAGCAGCAAGACTCGCAATGAGCAGTTCTTC. The variable domain in full, completed from reference TRBV7-9 and TRBJ2-1, reads DTGVSQNPRHKITKRGQNVTFRCDPISEHNRLYWYRQTLGQGPEFLTYFQNEAQLEKSRLLSDRFSAERPKGSFSTLEIQRTEQGDSAMYLCASSKTRNEQFFGPGTRLTVL.

The rearrangement links TRBV6-5 to TRBJ1-2; D might be TRBD1 (6 bases). Per germline, CDR1 MNHEY and CDR2 SVGAGI. The V end lost 6 bases, the J end lost 3 bases, and 14 bases lay between the germline ends. This CDR3 region has 14 residues. The CDR3 sequence: CASRTTGRDYGYTF. The DNA of the CDR3 is TGTGCCAGCAGAACCACAGGGCGCGACTATGGCTACACCTTC.

This clonotype was observed a few times. The chain is built from TRBV6-5 and TRBJ1-1; D gene ambiguous. Germline V CDR1 and CDR2: MNHEY, SVGAGI. Trimming cost V 6 bases and J 4 bases, with 21 bases left between them. The CDR3 is 16 amino acids. The CDR3 loop reads CASSPAAGGKGTEAFF. The CDR3 DNA is TGTGCCAGCAGCCCAGCCGCCGGTGGGAAGGGCACTGAAGCTTTCTTT.

The chain combines TRBV7-8 with TRBJ2-7; no clear D. V lost 6 bases, J lost 1 base, and 10 bases lay in between. Per germline, CDR1 SGHVS and CDR2 FQNEAQ. This CDR3 spans 13 amino acids. CDR3 in DNA: TGTGCCAGCAGGTCAGGAGAATCCTACGAGCAGTACGTC. This gives the protein CASRSGESYEQYV.

This clonotype was detected only a few times. The V call is TRBV5-5, the J call TRBJ1-2; tentative D call: TRBD1 (5 bases). The length of the CDR3 is 14 residues. CDR1 and CDR2 from the germline V gene are SGHKS and YYEKEE (reference sequence). Trimming left V 4 bases short and J 3 bases short, with 13 bases between. CDR3 region: CASSPGYLDYGYTF. DNA for the CDR3: TGTGCCAGCAGCCCAGGGTATCTTGACTATGGCTACACCTTC.